What follows is one T cell receptor (beta chain) and its context. CDR1 is MNHEY, CDR2 SVGAGI, per germline. V lost 1 base, J lost 4 bases, and 14 bases lay in between. This CDR3 has 16 residues. Systemic immunosuppression or autoimmune disease history was grounds to exclude patients. The data stem from a study of OX40 agonist ivuxolimab in advanced cancers. About the research overall: Antecedent anti-PD-1, anti-PD-L1 or anti-CTLA-4 therapy was permissible, with roughly 40% having received some.

Generated by immunoSEQ multiplex PCR, the TCRdb table keeps only in-frame clones and is missing some. The sample includes roughly 92,000 clones, 70% to 90% seen only once; the top ten take approximately 1.5%. The TCR comes from an adult with an advanced solid tumor such as melanoma, head and neck, liver or kidney cancer. The sequenced sample was CD4+ or CD8+ T cells sorted from blood, obtained in a trial of the OX40 agonist ivuxolimab. The rearrangement links TRBV6-5 to TRBJ1-3, with D maybe TRBD1 (5 bases). The chain's CDR3 is CASSYFGGVGGNTIYF. DNA of the CDR3: TGTGCCAGCAGTTACTTTGGGGGAGTGGGGGGAAACACCATATATTTT.